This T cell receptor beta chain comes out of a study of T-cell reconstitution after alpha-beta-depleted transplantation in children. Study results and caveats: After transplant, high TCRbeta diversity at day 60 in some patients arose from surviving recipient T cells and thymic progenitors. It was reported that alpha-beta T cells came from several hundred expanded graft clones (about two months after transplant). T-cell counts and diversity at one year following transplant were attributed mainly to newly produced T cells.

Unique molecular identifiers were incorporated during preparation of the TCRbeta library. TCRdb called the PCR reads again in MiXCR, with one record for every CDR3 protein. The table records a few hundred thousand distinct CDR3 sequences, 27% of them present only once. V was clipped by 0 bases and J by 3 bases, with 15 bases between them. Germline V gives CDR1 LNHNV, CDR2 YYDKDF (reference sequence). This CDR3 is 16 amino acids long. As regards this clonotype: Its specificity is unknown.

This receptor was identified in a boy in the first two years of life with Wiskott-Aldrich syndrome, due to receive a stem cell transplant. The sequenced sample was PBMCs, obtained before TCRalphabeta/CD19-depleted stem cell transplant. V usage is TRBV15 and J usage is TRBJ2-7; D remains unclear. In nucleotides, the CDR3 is TGTGCCACCAGCAGAGATCTGACTCTCACTTACTACGAGCAGTACTTC. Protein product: CATSRDLTLTYYEQYF.